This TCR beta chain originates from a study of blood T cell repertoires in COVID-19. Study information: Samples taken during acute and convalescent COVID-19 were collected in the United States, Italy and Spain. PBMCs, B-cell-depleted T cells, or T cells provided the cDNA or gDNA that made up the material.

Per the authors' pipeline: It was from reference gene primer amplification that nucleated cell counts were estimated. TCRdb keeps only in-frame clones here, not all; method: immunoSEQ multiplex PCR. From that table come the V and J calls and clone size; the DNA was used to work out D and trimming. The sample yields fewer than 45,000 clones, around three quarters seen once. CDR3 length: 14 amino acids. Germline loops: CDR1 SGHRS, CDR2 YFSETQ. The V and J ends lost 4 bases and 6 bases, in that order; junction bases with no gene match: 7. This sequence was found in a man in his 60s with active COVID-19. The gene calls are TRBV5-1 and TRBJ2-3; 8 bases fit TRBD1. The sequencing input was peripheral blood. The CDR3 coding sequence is TGCGCCAGCAGCACCGACAGGGGTTCGGATACGCAGTATTTT. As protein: CASSTDRGSDTQYF.